This is a list of T cell receptor beta chains from one sample in a study of CD8+CD57+ T cells in acquired aplastic anemia. TCRdb re-derived calls from the reads in MiXCR, one entry per CDR3 protein. The table shows hundreds of thousands of distinct CDR3 sequences, with around 30% occurring only once. The sequencing sample was made of sorted CD4+, CD8+, or CD8+CD57+ T cells (not recorded which) from PBMCs. Every receptor here comes from a human donor with aplastic anemia. The CDR3 runs from the conserved cysteine through the conserved F or W. A D gene is named only where the DNA matches it firmly. A clone size is listed for some rows: how often the clone was seen (once, few, many), or a class if it is expanded.

clone_size: .; d_call: .; j_call: TRBJ2-1; v_call: TRBV7-7; cdr3_aa: CASSLDRYDEQFF; cdr3_nt: TGTGCTAGCAGCTTAGACAGGTACGATGAGCAGTTCTTC
clone_size: many; d_call: .; j_call: TRBJ2-7; v_call: TRBV2; cdr3_aa: CASRRDLTYEQYF; cdr3_nt: TGTGCCAGCCGCAGGGATTTAACCTACGAGCAGTACTTC
clone_size: once; d_call: .; j_call: TRBJ2-5; v_call: TRBV14; cdr3_aa: CASSQKIRIGETQHF; cdr3_nt: TGTGCCAGCAGCCAAAAAATCAGGATCGGAGAGACCCAGCACTTC
clone_size: many; d_call: .; j_call: TRBJ2-5; v_call: TRBV19; cdr3_aa: CASSTQGRETQYF; cdr3_nt: TGTGCCAGTAGTACACAGGGTCGGGAGACCCAGTACTTC
clone_size: many; d_call: .; j_call: TRBJ2-7; v_call: TRBV19; cdr3_aa: CASTPGGQGIREQYF; cdr3_nt: TGTGCCAGTACCCCGGGTGGGCAGGGAATCCGGGAGCAGTACTTC
clone_size: many; d_call: .; j_call: TRBJ2-3; v_call: TRBV10-3; cdr3_aa: CAISAFGSGTDTQYF; cdr3_nt: TGTGCCATCAGTGCCTTTGGCTCGGGCACAGATACGCAGTATTTT
clone_size: once; d_call: TRBD1; j_call: TRBJ1-2; v_call: TRBV10-3; cdr3_aa: CAISGGQGGRGYTF; cdr3_nt: TGTGCCATCAGTGGGGGACAGGGGGGCCGGGGCTACACCTTC
clone_size: .; d_call: .; j_call: TRBJ2-1; v_call: TRBV20-1; cdr3_aa: CSASGSPSSYNEQFF; cdr3_nt: TGCAGTGCTAGTGGCAGTCCGAGCTCCTACAATGAGCAGTTCTTC
clone_size: many; d_call: TRBD1; j_call: TRBJ1-2; v_call: TRBV7-2; cdr3_aa: CASRLQGALYGYTF; cdr3_nt: TGTGCCAGCAGACTACAGGGGGCCCTCTATGGCTACACCTTC
clone_size: many; d_call: .; j_call: TRBJ1-2; v_call: TRBV29-1; cdr3_aa: CSVDLVGRDDYGYTF; cdr3_nt: TGCAGCGTTGATTTAGTTGGCAGAGACGACTATGGCTACACCTTC
clone_size: few; d_call: TRBD1; j_call: TRBJ2-1; v_call: TRBV24-1; cdr3_aa: CATSDLELGTGTNEQFF; cdr3_nt: TGTGCCACCAGTGATTTGGAGCTCGGGACAGGGACAAATGAGCAGTTCTTC
clone_size: many; d_call: TRBD1; j_call: TRBJ1-6; v_call: TRBV20-1; cdr3_aa: CSAIHGQESHNSPLHF; cdr3_nt: TGCAGTGCTATACACGGACAGGAGTCCCATAATTCACCCCTCCACTTT
clone_size: .; d_call: .; j_call: TRBJ2-7; v_call: TRBV20-1; cdr3_aa: CSAREGARDEQYF; cdr3_nt: TGCAGTGCTAGGGAAGGGGCGCGGGACGAGCAGTACTTC
clone_size: many; d_call: TRBD1; j_call: TRBJ2-7; v_call: TRBV2; cdr3_aa: CASRDDRGIYEQYF; cdr3_nt: TGTGCCAGCAGGGACGACAGGGGGATCTACGAGCAGTACTTC
clone_size: few; d_call: TRBD1; j_call: TRBJ1-1; v_call: TRBV7-9; cdr3_aa: CASSLLTPGGTEAFF; cdr3_nt: TGTGCCAGCAGCTTACTCACCCCAGGGGGCACTGAAGCTTTCTTT
clone_size: many; d_call: .; j_call: TRBJ1-1; v_call: TRBV20-1; cdr3_aa: CSAGPMNTEAFF; cdr3_nt: TGCAGTGCTGGTCCGATGAACACTGAAGCTTTCTTT
clone_size: few; d_call: .; j_call: TRBJ2-5; v_call: TRBV12-3/TRBV12-4; cdr3_aa: CASTPGRQETQYF; cdr3_nt: TGTGCCAGCACCCCGGGCAGACAAGAGACCCAGTACTTC
clone_size: few; d_call: TRBD2; j_call: TRBJ2-3; v_call: TRBV5-5; cdr3_aa: CASSLATGTSGGTQYF; cdr3_nt: TGTGCCAGCAGCTTGGCGACCGGGACTAGCGGGGGTACGCAGTATTTT
clone_size: few; d_call: TRBD2; j_call: TRBJ2-7; v_call: TRBV14; cdr3_aa: CASSQVLPSGPREQYF; cdr3_nt: TGTGCCAGCAGCCAAGTCCTGCCTAGCGGGCCTAGGGAGCAGTACTTC